The table lists the clone carrying this T cell receptor (beta chain) with many counts. What it binds is not known. This sample stems from a study of HIV-infected children after antiretroviral therapy interruption. Study background: Most participating children were previously exposed to EBV and CMV. Weeks 0, 48 and 150 were sampled under continuous treatment.

Unique molecular identifiers were included in an RNA-based 3' RACE TCR library. From the 3' RACE reads, TCRdb called clonotypes with MiXCR, one entry per CDR3 protein. The sample gives around 50,000 distinct CDR3 sequences, approximately 4.3% of which show up once; about 0.7% is in the top ten. The CDR3 extends over 17 amino acids. Per the germline V gene, CDR1 is SGHRS and CDR2 is YFSETQ. V dropped 3 bases and J dropped 7; count of bases not matched to a gene: 11. As for treatment: PENTA 11 planned treatment interruption arm or continuous ART arm. Whole-study results and caveats: After treatment interruption started, naive CD4+ CDR3 overlap across time points dropped.

This receptor was taken from a pool of human donors with HIV. The sample in question was CD45RA+ CD4+ T cells from PBMCs, pooled from several time points, obtained from a donor given antiretroviral therapy, either interrupted or continuous. As for subset: naive CD4+ CD45RA+ CD45RO- T cells. V is TRBV5-1 and J is TRBJ1-4, with TRBD1 matching 11 bases. In DNA form, the CDR3 reads TGCGCCAGCAGCTGGCGTATCGGACAGGGGGCAACTGAAAAACTGTTTTTT. Translating it yields CASSWRIGQGATEKLFF.